Each of the 23 T cell receptor beta chains below was sequenced from the same sample in a study of T-cell reconstitution after alpha-beta-depleted transplantation in children. Unique molecular identifiers were incorporated into the prepared TCRbeta library. Each CDR3 protein is one row after TCRdb ran MiXCR on the PCR reads. The repertoire holds roughly 420,000 distinct CDR3 sequences, with about 16% as singletons. Source: PBMCs, mostly from graft donor cells, taken 360 days after TCRalphabeta/CD19-depleted stem cell transplant. Every receptor here comes from a boy younger than two who had a stem cell transplant for Wiskott-Aldrich syndrome, so the T cells may come from the graft donor.

The gene calls are TRBV12-3 or TRBV12-4 and TRBJ1-6, with 8 bases lining up with TRBD1. This CDR3 region has 13 residues. Losses at the gene ends were 5 bases for V and 9 bases for J; bases not matched to a gene: 3. The CDR3 protein is CASSTGGGSPLHF. CDR3 nucleotide sequence: TGTGCCAGCAGTACAGGGGGAGGTTCACCCCTCCACTTT.

This clonotype was seen many times. This rearrangement joins TRBV7-9 to TRBJ2-5; D not certain. Per the germline V gene, CDR1 is SEHNR and CDR2 is FQNEAQ (reference sequence). Trimming took 2 bases from V and 1 from J, leaving 5 bases between them. This CDR3 is 13 amino acids long. The CDR3 sequence is CASSLFSQETQYF. The CDR3 DNA is TGTGCCAGCAGCTTATTCAGCCAAGAGACCCAGTACTTC. Drawing the rest from reference TRBV7-9 and TRBJ2-5, the complete variable domain is DTGVSQNPRHKITKRGQNVTFRCDPISEHNRLYWYRQTLGQGPEFLTYFQNEAQLEKSRLLSDRFSAERPKGSFSTLEIQRTEQGDSAMYLCASSLFSQETQYFGPGTRLLVL.

In DNA form, the CDR3 reads TGTGCCAGCAGCTCCCTCACTAGCATCTCTTACGAGCAGTACTTC. Protein: CASSSLTSISYEQYF. The chain links TRBV7-2 to TRBJ2-7; the D gene is possibly TRBD2 (6 bases). Germline values: CDR1 SGHTA, CDR2 FQGNSA. The CDR3 spans 15 residues. V shed 4 bases and J shed 4 bases, with 17 bases lying between them.

The V gene is TRBV7-2, the J gene TRBJ1-2, with TRBD1 identical over 9 bases. Germline loops: CDR1 SGHTA, CDR2 FQGNSA. The CDR3 covers 15 residues. The J segment lost 2 bases and the V segment lost 5 bases, leaving 6 bases of the junction unmatched. The CDR3 spells CASSLSQGANYGYTF. The CDR3 DNA reads as TGTGCCAGCAGCCTATCACAGGGGGCGAACTATGGCTACACCTTC.

In DNA form, the CDR3 reads TGTGCCAGCAGCCTAGGAGCGGGAGGGCCTATAGAGACCCAGTACTTC. It translates to CASSLGAGGPIETQYF. The V gene is TRBV12-3 or TRBV12-4, the J gene TRBJ2-5; 10 positions match TRBD2. CDR3 length: 16 residues. V lost 6 bases to trimming and J lost 4 bases; unmatched junction nucleotides: 11.

V is TRBV24-1 and J is TRBJ2-2; 11 nucleotides align to TRBD2. The CDR3 has 18 residues. The V gene end was trimmed by 6 bases and the J gene end by 3 bases; junction bases not matched to a gene: 11. The germline V gene has CDR1 KGHDR and CDR2 SFDVKD. The DNA for the CDR3 is TGTGCCACCAGTACCGGGTCACTAGCGGGAGTACACACCGGGGAGCTGTTTTTT. Translation: CATSTGSLAGVHTGELFF.

This clonotype was detected only a few times. The chain is built from TRBV20-1 and TRBJ1-5, with D possibly being TRBD1 (5 bases). This CDR3 is 12 amino acids long. The V end was cut by 7 bases, the J end by 5 bases, with 12 bases between. CDR1 is DFQATT, CDR2 SNEGSKA, per germline (reference sequence). DNA for the CDR3: TGCAGTGTAGGAGGGGCTGATCAGCCCCAGCATTTT. Protein sequence: CSVGGADQPQHF.

The table lists this clonotype with a few counts. J is TRBJ1-2 and V is TRBV29-1; 9 nucleotides match TRBD1. The CDR3 sequence is 14 residues long. J lost 5 bases, V lost 1 base, and 5 bases had no gene match. Germline V CDR1 and CDR2: SQVTM, ANQGSEA. CDR3 DNA sequence: TGCAGCGTTGAAGGCGGGACAGGGACGTATGGCTACACCTTC. Its protein product is CSVEGGTGTYGYTF.

This clonotype was found a few times. The chain joins TRBV21-1 to TRBJ2-3. TRBV21-1 is flagged as a pseudogene. The CDR3 sequence is 15 residues long. CDR3 sequence reads: CASSKGESSTDTQYF. CDR3 sequence (DNA): TGTGCCAGCAGCAAAGGCGAATCCAGCACAGATACGCAGTATTTT.

The V and J genes are TRBV7-9 and TRBJ2-1; D gene uncertain. Germline V gene sequence: CDR1 SEHNR, CDR2 FQNEAQ (reference sequence). Deletions cut 7 bases from V and 5 bases from J, with 15 bases between. CDR3 length: 14 residues. In DNA form, the CDR3 reads TGTGCCAGCAACTGGGAACTCTCAAACAATGAGCAGTTCTTC. Translating it yields CASNWELSNNEQFF.

The CDR3 DNA sequence: TGTGCCAGCAGTTTATGGGCGGGAGTAAATGAGCAGTTCTTC. Its translation: CASSLWAGVNEQFF. The rearrangement joins TRBV12-3 or TRBV12-4 to TRBJ2-1; 7 bases are a match to TRBD2. The CDR3 is 14 amino acids. Germline trimming cut 2 bases from V and 7 bases from J; bases unmatched to any gene: 5.

The V and J genes are TRBV7-2 and TRBJ1-1; D ambiguous. The CDR3 sequence is 15 residues long. The germline V and J ends were trimmed by 4 bases and 6 bases, with 18 bases remaining between them. Germline V lookup: CDR1 SGHTA, CDR2 FQGNSA. DNA for the CDR3: TGTGCCAGCAGCTCAAAAATGAAGCATCTCCCTGAAGCTTTCTTT. Translation gives CASSSKMKHLPEAFF.

This chain links TRBV28 with TRBJ2-7; unclear D gene. Germline V lookup: CDR1 MDHEN, CDR2 SYDVKM. The CDR3 spans 13 residues. Trimming shortened V by 6 bases and J by 9 bases, and 18 bases separated the two germline ends. In nucleotides, the CDR3 is TGTGCCAGCAGACCACCGATAGTTACGATGCAGTACTTC. Its translation is CASRPPIVTMQYF.

This rearrangement joins TRBV12-3 or TRBV12-4 to TRBJ1-4; a weak D match, TRBD1 (6 bases). Trimming removed 7 bases at V and 7 bases at J, with 13 bases between. The CDR3 length is 13 residues. As DNA, the CDR3 is TGTGCCAGCAAGGAACAGGGAGGTGAAAAACTGTTTTTT. Residues: CASKEQGGEKLFF.

The V gene is TRBV5-8, the J gene TRBJ2-5, with 9 nucleotides matching TRBD1. The CDR3 totals 14 residues. From germline, CDR1 is SGHTS and CDR2 YDEGEE. After removal of 3 bases from V and 5 bases from J, the junction contained 5 bases not matched to a gene. The CDR3 spells CASSSIDRGETQYF. The CDR3 coding sequence is TGTGCCAGCAGCTCAATCGACAGGGGGGAGACCCAGTACTTC.

The table lists this clonotype with a few counts. The genes are TRBV4-1 and TRBJ2-1, with 11 bases aligning to TRBD2. The germline V gene has CDR1 MGHRA and CDR2 YSYEKL. There are 16 residues in the CDR3. Unmatched junction bases numbered 6, after V lost 1 base and J lost 7 bases. The CDR3 spells CASSQVGLAGGNEQFF. CDR3 DNA: TGCGCCAGCAGCCAAGTTGGGCTAGCGGGGGGAAATGAGCAGTTCTTC.

The chain employs TRBV18 and TRBJ1-1; no reliable D call. The CDR3 runs 16 residues. The germline gives CDR1 KGHSH, CDR2 LQKENI. Between the trimmed V and J ends, which lost 2 bases and 4 bases, there was a span of 17 bases. CDR3 loop: CASSPVELTLSTEAFF. CDR3 DNA sequence: TGTGCCAGCTCACCAGTGGAACTAACCCTGTCCACTGAAGCTTTCTTT. Variable domain in full (rest from reference TRBV18 and TRBJ1-1): NAGVMQNPRHLVRRRGQEARLRCSPMKGHSHVYWYRQLPEEGLKFMVYLQKENIIDESGMPKERFSAEFPKEGPSILRIQQVVRGDSAAYFCASSPVELTLSTEAFFGQGTRLTVV.

This chain joins TRBV11-2 and TRBJ2-5; D unresolved. V lost 4 bases and J 6 bases, leaving 9 bases between the germline ends. The CDR3 spans 12 residues. The germline gives CDR1 SGHAT, CDR2 FQNNGV. The CDR3 nucleotides are TGTGCCAGCAGCTCCCCCTCCCAGACCCAGTACTTC. Translating it yields CASSSPSQTQYF. The full variable domain, completed using reference TRBV11-2 and TRBJ2-5, is EAGVAQSPRYKIIEKRQSVAFWCNPISGHATLYWYQQILGQGPKLLIQFQNNGVVDDSQLPKDRFSAERLKGVDSTLKIQPAKLEDSAVYLCASSSPSQTQYFGPGTRLLVL.

This clonotype was seen only a few times. The rearrangement joins TRBV7-9 to TRBJ2-7, with TRBD2 matching over 7 bases. The J segment lost 0 bases and the V segment lost 4 bases, leaving 3 bases of the junction unmatched. CDR3 length: 14 residues. Germline V gives CDR1 SEHNR, CDR2 FQNEAQ (reference sequence). The CDR3 DNA follows: TGTGCCAGCAGCTCTAGCGGAAACTCCTACGAGCAGTACTTC. This codes for CASSSSGNSYEQYF. Using reference TRBV7-9 and TRBJ2-7 for the parts outside the CDR3, the full variable domain is DTGVSQNPRHKITKRGQNVTFRCDPISEHNRLYWYRQTLGQGPEFLTYFQNEAQLEKSRLLSDRFSAERPKGSFSTLEIQRTEQGDSAMYLCASSSSGNSYEQYFGPGTRLTVT.

V gene TRBV20-1 combines with J gene TRBJ2-3, with 11 positions matching TRBD2. CDR1 and CDR2 (germline): DFQATT, SNEGSKA (reference sequence). V was clipped by 6 bases and J by 5 bases; unmatched bases: 10. The CDR3 covers 15 residues. The CDR3: CSAKLLAGVQDTQYF. The CDR3 region has the DNA TGCAGTGCCAAATTACTAGCGGGAGTACAAGATACGCAGTATTTT.

The chain employs TRBV10-3 and TRBJ2-2; 9 positions agree with TRBD2. V shed 10 bases, J shed 0 bases, and the junction held 9 bases outside the gene matches. The CDR3 spans 16 residues. CDR1 is ENHRY, CDR2 SYGVKD, per germline. CDR3 protein: CATGLARYSNTGELFF. The DNA for the CDR3 is TGTGCCACCGGACTAGCGCGATATTCGAACACCGGGGAGCTGTTTTTT.

The chain combines TRBV2 with TRBJ2-7, with D maybe TRBD1 (5 bases). CDR1 and CDR2 (germline): SNHLY, FYNNEI. V was pared by 6 bases and J by 7 bases, with 16 bases between. The CDR3 is 13 residues long. This chain's CDR3 is CASRVNKGVEQYF. The CDR3 DNA follows: TGTGCCAGCAGGGTTAATAAAGGGGTTGAGCAGTACTTC.

The rearrangement links TRBV12-3 or TRBV12-4 to TRBJ2-1, with D maybe TRBD2 (7 bases). V gave up 6 bases and J gave up 7 bases, with 13 bases separating them. The CDR3 spans 13 residues. CDR3 sequence: CASSGGPGNEQFF. The CDR3 DNA follows: TGTGCCAGCAGCGGGGGGCCGGGGAATGAGCAGTTCTTC.